This T cell receptor (beta chain) was recovered during a study of low-dose radiotherapy and immunotherapy resistance in tumors. As for the study in general: Intravenous ipilimumab 1 mg/kg every six weeks was given with nivolumab 240 mg every two weeks. Oral aspirin 300 mg was taken by patients daily for four cycles from cycle 1 day 1.

CDR1 is SGHNT, CDR2 YYREEE, per germline (reference sequence). Trimming took 1 base from V and 5 from J, leaving 19 bases between them. This CDR3 has 16 residues. TRAV- and TRBV-specific primers were used for first-strand cDNA, which covered alpha and beta chains. TCR amplification involved around 22 PCR cycles with a constant-region primer and V-primer adapter. TCRdb itself ran the reads through MiXCR, one entry per CDR3 protein. The data contain 9,700 or so distinct CDR3 sequences, approximately 81% of them singletons. The donors, trial participants, received nivolumab, ipilimumab, aspirin, low-dose cyclophosphamide and low-dose radiotherapy. The presence of advanced solid tumors lacking tumor-infiltrating lymphocytes characterized eligible patients.

The rearrangement uses TRBV5-4 and TRBJ2-7; no clear D. The receptor was isolated from a human donor with advanced metastatic prostate, ovarian, gallbladder or colorectal cancer (not recorded which). This table probably holds off-target reads from a library built for another chain. The CDR3 here is CASSLLTSGNRHEQYF. Written as DNA, the CDR3 is TGTGCCAGCAGCTTGTTAACCTCCGGTAACCGCCACGAGCAGTACTTC.